This T cell receptor beta chain came from a study of regulatory T cells in long-lasting Graves disease. This clonotype has ten or more counts. The target antigen is unknown. This CDR3 region has 20 residues. V was pared by 3 bases and J by 0 bases, with 18 bases of the junction left unmatched. Time point given: persistent/refractory GD, antithyroid drugs over 5 years with positive TRAb. PBMCs were the source of the RNA used for TCR sequencing. Study results and caveats: Between persistent patients, 2,500 to 3,500 public clonotypes were shared, exceeding the 966 shared between new patients. Persistent disease was associated with favored TRBV28 usage and with favored use of TRBJ1-2 and TRBJ2-5. What was studied was peripheral blood only, and not thyroid tissue.

Library construction for TCR beta used iRepertoire HTBI primers and Arm-PCR of CDR3 regions. TCRdb recomputed calls from the multiplex PCR reads with MiXCR, one row per CDR3 protein. The repertoire holds roughly 500,000 distinct CDR3 sequences, with about a fifth as singletons. The chain combines TRBV12-3 or TRBV12-4 with TRBJ2-7; 9 bases are a match to TRBD2. The sample in question was peripheral blood mononuclear cells (PBMCs), obtained when the disease was refractory, from a patient treated with antithyroid drugs. The origin of this receptor is a female donor with Graves disease. The CDR3 is CASSFGLGLPLAGASYEQYF. The CDR3 coding sequence is TGTGCCAGCAGTTTCGGCTTGGGCCTACCATTAGCGGGGGCCTCCTACGAGCAGTACTTC.